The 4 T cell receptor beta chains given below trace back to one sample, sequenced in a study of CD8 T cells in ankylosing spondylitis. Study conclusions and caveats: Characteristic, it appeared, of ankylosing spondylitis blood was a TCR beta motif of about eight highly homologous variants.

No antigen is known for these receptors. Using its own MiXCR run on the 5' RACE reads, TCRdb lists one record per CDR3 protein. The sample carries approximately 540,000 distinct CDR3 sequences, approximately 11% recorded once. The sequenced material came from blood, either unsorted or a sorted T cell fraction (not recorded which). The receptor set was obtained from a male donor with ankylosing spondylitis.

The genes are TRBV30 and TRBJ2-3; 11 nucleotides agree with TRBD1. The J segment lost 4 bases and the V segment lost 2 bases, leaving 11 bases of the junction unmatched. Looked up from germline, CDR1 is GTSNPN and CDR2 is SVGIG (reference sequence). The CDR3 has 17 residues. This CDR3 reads CAWSLSLPGQGADTQYF. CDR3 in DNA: TGTGCCTGGAGTCTCTCGTTGCCGGGACAGGGGGCAGATACGCAGTATTTT.

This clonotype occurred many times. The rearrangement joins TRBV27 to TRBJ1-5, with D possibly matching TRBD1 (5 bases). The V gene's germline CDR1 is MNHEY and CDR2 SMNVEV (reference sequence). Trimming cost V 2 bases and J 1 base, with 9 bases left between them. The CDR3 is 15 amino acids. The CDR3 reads CASSLGAGSNQPQHF. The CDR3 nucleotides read TGTGCCAGCAGTTTAGGGGCGGGGAGCAATCAGCCCCAGCATTTT.

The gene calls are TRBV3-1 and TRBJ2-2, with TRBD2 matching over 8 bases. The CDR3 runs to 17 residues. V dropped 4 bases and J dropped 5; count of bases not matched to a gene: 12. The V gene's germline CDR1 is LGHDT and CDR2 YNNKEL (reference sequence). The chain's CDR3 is CASSPPSGRAGTGELFF. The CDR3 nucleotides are TGTGCCAGCAGCCCCCCCAGCGGGAGAGCGGGAACCGGGGAGCTGTTTTTT.

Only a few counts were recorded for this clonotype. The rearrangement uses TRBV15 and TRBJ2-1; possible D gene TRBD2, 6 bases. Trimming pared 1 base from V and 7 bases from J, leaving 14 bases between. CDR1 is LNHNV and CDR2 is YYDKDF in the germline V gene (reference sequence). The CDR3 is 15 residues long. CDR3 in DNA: TGTGCCACCAGCAGAGTCGGTCTTCGGGGGAATGAGCAGTTCTTC. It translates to CATSRVGLRGNEQFF.